The 7 T cell receptor beta chains below come from one sample, sequenced in a study of blood T cell repertoires in COVID-19. The data were produced by immunoSEQ multiplex PCR, yet TCRdb's version contains in-frame clones alone and is incomplete. The data hold about 250,000 clones, with about 86% observed a single time. Sequenced: peripheral blood. The receptors stem from a man older than 75 with acute or convalescent COVID-19.

The rearrangement uses TRBV6-4 and TRBJ1-1; D gene unclear. The V gene lost 5 bases and the J gene lost 11 bases, with 15 bases spanning the gap. In germline, CDR1 is MRHNA, CDR2 SNTAGT. The CDR3 sequence is 12 residues long. The CDR3: CASSHGGRGAFF. The CDR3 DNA reads as TGTGCCAGCAGTCACGGCGGGAGAGGGGCTTTCTTT.

This clone was detected once. The V gene is TRBV19, the J gene TRBJ2-7; 8 bases match TRBD2. V gave up 6 bases and J gave up 2 bases; unmatched junction bases: 6. Germline CDR1 is LNHDA and CDR2 is SQIVND (reference sequence). The CDR3 has 14 residues. The CDR3 is CASRSGGSPYEQYF. DNA of the CDR3: TGTGCCAGTAGGAGCGGGGGCTCCCCCTACGAGCAGTACTTC. Looking up the rest from reference TRBV19 and TRBJ2-7 gives the full variable domain: DGGITQSPKYLFRKEGQNVTLSCEQNLNHDAMYWYRQDPGQGLRLIYYSQIVNDFQKGDIAEGYSVSREKKESFPLTVTSAQKNPTAFYLCASRSGGSPYEQYFGPGTRLTVT.

The chain recombines TRBV5-1 with TRBJ1-3; 7 positions agree with TRBD1. V lost 3 bases to trimming and J lost 2 bases; unmatched junction nucleotides: 8. CDR1 SGHRS and CDR2 YFSETQ come from the germline V gene. This CDR3 comprises 16 residues. CDR3 sequence reads: CASSSWGQSTGNTIYF. The DNA for the CDR3 is TGCGCCAGCAGCTCTTGGGGACAGAGTACTGGAAACACCATATATTTT.

The chain recombines TRBV19 with TRBJ1-2; 9 nucleotides line up with TRBD1. Germline values: CDR1 LNHDA, CDR2 SQIVND (reference sequence). CDR3 size: 13 residues. V trimming: 7 bases; J trimming: 6 bases; junction bases outside the gene matches: 6. The CDR3 DNA follows: TGTGCCAGTACTAAGCGGGACAGGGATGGCTACACCTTC. It translates to CASTKRDRDGYTF.

The CDR3 DNA sequence: TGCACCAGCAGCCAGACGGTCGGACTAGCGGGAGGTATAGATACGCAGTATTTT. This gives the protein CTSSQTVGLAGGIDTQYF. The chain joins TRBV1 to TRBJ2-3; the table's D call, TRBD2, has no DNA check behind it. TRBV1 is a documented pseudogene. The CDR3 is made up of 18 amino acids.

This chain links TRBV7-9 with TRBJ2-7; 10 bases fit TRBD1. V lost 2 bases to trimming and J lost 6 bases; unmatched junction nucleotides: 10. This CDR3 comprises 16 residues. Per germline, CDR1 SEHNR and CDR2 FQNEAQ (reference sequence). CDR3 in DNA: TGTGCCAGCAGCTTACCGGGACAGGGGCAATTCGGCGAGCAGTACTTC. Amino acids: CASSLPGQGQFGEQYF. Full variable domain (rest looked up from reference TRBV7-9 and TRBJ2-7): DTGVSQNPRHKITKRGQNVTFRCDPISEHNRLYWYRQTLGQGPEFLTYFQNEAQLEKSRLLSDRFSAERPKGSFSTLEIQRTEQGDSAMYLCASSLPGQGQFGEQYFGPGTRLTVT.

The CDR3 region is CAWSVTGISYEQYF. The CDR3 nucleotides are TGTGCCTGGAGTGTCACCGGGATTTCCTACGAGCAGTACTTC. The chain joins TRBV30 to TRBJ2-7; tentative D call: TRBD2 (5 bases). The CDR3 contains 14 residues. V lost 0 bases and J 1 base, leaving 10 bases between the germline ends. From germline, CDR1 is GTSNPN and CDR2 SVGIG (reference sequence).